Sequencing of this TCR beta chain was carried out in a study of T cells in localized non-small cell lung cancer. Study-wide results and limits: For the top 100 tumor clones, a median roughly 53 also appeared in adjacent lung. There was higher T cell clonality in uninvolved adjacent lung than in tumor, and it was highest there.

TCRdb's copy holds only in-frame clones and misses some; the assay was immunoSEQ multiplex PCR. The sample contains about 91,000 clones, approximately 86% of which appear only once. Regarding this clone: The antigen is undetermined.

With 4 bases clipped from V and 5 bases from J, the junction kept 4 bases outside the gene matches. Germline CDR1 is SGHTA and CDR2 is FQGNSA. This CDR3 is built from 14 residues. The V gene is TRBV7-2, the J gene TRBJ2-3; 9 bases fit TRBD1. Sequencing was performed on peripheral blood, taken before any cancer treatment. The origin of this receptor is a man aged 40 to 70 with stage I squamous cell lung carcinoma. CDR3 protein: CASSSKTGGDTQYF. The CDR3 DNA sequence: TGTGCCAGCAGCTCCAAGACAGGGGGAGATACGCAGTATTTT.